This TCR beta chain was identified during a study of T-cell memory formation after mild COVID-19. Background on the study: Largely donor-specific TCR clusters were found.

Regarding this clonotype: The antigen is undetermined.

Study results and caveats: Clones that contracted from day 15 to 85 had balanced CD4/CD8; later expanders were CD4+ biased.

V dropped 5 bases and J dropped 4; count of bases not matched to a gene: 4. CDR3 length: 15 residues. Germline CDR1 SGHTA, CDR2 FQGNSA. The authors produced TCR alpha and TCR beta cDNA libraries with sample barcodes and UMIs by 5'RACE using constant-segment primers. TCRdb fed the 5' RACE reads into MiXCR, producing one record per CDR3 protein. The sample lists 250,000 to 300,000 distinct CDR3 sequences; 15% were seen once. The sample comprised PBMCs or a T cell subset sorted from them (not recorded which). V gene TRBV7-2 combines with J gene TRBJ2-2; TRBD1 matches at 10 bases. The receptor was isolated from a man younger than 35 who had mild COVID-19 (a few samples of this study predate the infection). Cell type and time point are not known. CDR3 bases: TGTGCCAGCAGCCCAGACAGGGGGCGCACCGGGGAGCTGTTTTTT. Translated, it gives CASSPDRGRTGELFF.